The 2 T cell receptor beta chains given below trace back to one sample, sequenced in a study of T cell responses to AZD1222 COVID-19 vaccine. Here immunoSEQ multiplex PCR was the method, and the copy in TCRdb shows in-frame clones only, minus some. The sample yields about 37,000 clones, about 88% seen once. The sample consisted of peripheral blood, taken on day 0 of AZD1222 vaccination. These receptors originate from an adult in good health.

This rearrangement joins TRBV7-9 to TRBJ1-1; 12 bases align to TRBD1. Germline CDR1 SEHNR, CDR2 FQNEAQ (reference sequence). CDR3 length: 19 amino acids. Trimming cost V 3 bases and J 0 bases; bases outside gene matches: 11. The CDR3 is CASSFPGQGASLMNTEAFF. The CDR3 nucleotides read TGTGCCAGCAGCTTCCCGGGACAGGGGGCGTCTTTGATGAACACTGAAGCTTTCTTT.

The rearrangement joins TRBV10-1 to TRBJ2-5; 7 bases agree with TRBD1. Per germline, CDR1 WNHNN and CDR2 SYGVQD (reference sequence). The V segment lost 3 bases and the J segment 3 bases; nucleotides outside the gene matches: 4. The CDR3 runs to 14 residues. CDR3 coding DNA: TGCGCCAGCAGTGAATCGGACAGGAAAGAGACCCAGTACTTC. This gives the protein CASSESDRKETQYF.